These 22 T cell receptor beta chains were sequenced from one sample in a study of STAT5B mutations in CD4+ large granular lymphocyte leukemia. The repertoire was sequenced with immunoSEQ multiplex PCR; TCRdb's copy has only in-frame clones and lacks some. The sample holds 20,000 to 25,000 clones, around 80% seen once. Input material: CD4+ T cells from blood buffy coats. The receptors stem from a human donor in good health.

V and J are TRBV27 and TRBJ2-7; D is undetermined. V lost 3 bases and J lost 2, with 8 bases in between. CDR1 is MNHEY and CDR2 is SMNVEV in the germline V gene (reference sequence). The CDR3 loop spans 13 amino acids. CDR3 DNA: TGTGCCAGCAGTTTCTGCGAGGCCTACGAGCAGTACTTC. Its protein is CASSFCEAYEQYF.

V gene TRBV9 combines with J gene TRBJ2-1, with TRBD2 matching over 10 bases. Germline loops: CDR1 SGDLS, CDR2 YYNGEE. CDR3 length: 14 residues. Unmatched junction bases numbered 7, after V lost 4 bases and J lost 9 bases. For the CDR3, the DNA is TGTGCCAGCAGCACCGGGACTAGCGTTAGTGAGCAGTTCTTC. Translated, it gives CASSTGTSVSEQFF. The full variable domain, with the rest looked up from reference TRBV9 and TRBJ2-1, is DSGVTQTPKHLITATGQRVTLRCSPRSGDLSVYWYQQSLDQGLQFLIQYYNGEERAKGNILERFSAQQFPDLHSELNLSSLELGDSALYFCASSTGTSVSEQFFGPGTRLTVL.

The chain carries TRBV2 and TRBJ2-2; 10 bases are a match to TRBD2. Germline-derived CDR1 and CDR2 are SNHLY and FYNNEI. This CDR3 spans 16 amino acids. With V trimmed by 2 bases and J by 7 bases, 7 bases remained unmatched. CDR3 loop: CASSEWASGSHGELFF. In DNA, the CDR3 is TGTGCCAGCAGTGAATGGGCTAGCGGGAGTCACGGGGAGCTGTTTTTT. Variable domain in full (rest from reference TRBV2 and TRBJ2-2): EPEVTQTPSHQVTQMGQEVILRCVPISNHLYFYWYRQILGQKVEFLVSFYNNEISEKSEIFDDQFSVERPDGSNFTLKIRSTKLEDSAMYFCASSEWASGSHGELFFGEGSRLTVL.

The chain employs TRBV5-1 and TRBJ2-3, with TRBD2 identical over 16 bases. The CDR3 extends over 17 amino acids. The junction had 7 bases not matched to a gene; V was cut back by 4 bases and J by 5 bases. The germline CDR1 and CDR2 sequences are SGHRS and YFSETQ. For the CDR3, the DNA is TGCGCCAGCAGCCTCGGGACTAGCGGGAGGGCCGTAGATACGCAGTATTTT. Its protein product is CASSLGTSGRAVDTQYF.

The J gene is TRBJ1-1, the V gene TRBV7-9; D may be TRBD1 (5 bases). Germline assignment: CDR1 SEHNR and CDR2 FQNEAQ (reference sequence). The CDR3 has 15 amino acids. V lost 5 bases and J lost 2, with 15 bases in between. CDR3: CASSLQMGVNTEAFF. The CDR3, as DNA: TGTGCCAGCAGCCTTCAAATGGGGGTAAACACTGAAGCTTTCTTT. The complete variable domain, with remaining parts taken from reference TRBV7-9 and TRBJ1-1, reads DTGVSQNPRHKITKRGQNVTFRCDPISEHNRLYWYRQTLGQGPEFLTYFQNEAQLEKSRLLSDRFSAERPKGSFSTLEIQRTEQGDSAMYLCASSLQMGVNTEAFFGQGTRLTVV.

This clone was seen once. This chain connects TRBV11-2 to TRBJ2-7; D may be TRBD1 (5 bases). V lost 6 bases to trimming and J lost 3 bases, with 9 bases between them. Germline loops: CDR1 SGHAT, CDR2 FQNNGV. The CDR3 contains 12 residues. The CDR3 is CASSNRGYEQYF. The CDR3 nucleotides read TGTGCCAGCAGTAATAGGGGCTACGAGCAGTACTTC. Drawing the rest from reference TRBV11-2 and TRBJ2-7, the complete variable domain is EAGVAQSPRYKIIEKRQSVAFWCNPISGHATLYWYQQILGQGPKLLIQFQNNGVVDDSQLPKDRFSAERLKGVDSTLKIQPAKLEDSAVYLCASSNRGYEQYFGPGTRLTVT.

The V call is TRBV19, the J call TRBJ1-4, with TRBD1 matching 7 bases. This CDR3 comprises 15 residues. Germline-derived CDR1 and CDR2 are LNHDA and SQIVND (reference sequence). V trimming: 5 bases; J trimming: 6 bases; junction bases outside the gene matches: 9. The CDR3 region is CASSSDRVVYEKLFF. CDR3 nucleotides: TGTGCCAGTAGTTCCGACAGGGTTGTATATGAAAAACTGTTTTTT.

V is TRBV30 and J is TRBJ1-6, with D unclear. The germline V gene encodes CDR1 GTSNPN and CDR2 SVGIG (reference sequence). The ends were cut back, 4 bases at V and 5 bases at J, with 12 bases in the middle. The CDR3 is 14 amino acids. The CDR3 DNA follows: TGTGCCTGGACTTTAGACGGAAATAATTCACCCCTCCACTTT. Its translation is CAWTLDGNNSPLHF. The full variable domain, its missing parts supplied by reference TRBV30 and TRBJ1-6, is SQTIHQWPATLVQPVGSPLSLECTVEGTSNPNLYWYRQAAGRGLQLLFYSVGIGQISSEVPQNLSASRPQDRQFILSSKKLLLSDSGFYLCAWTLDGNNSPLHFGNGTRLTVT.

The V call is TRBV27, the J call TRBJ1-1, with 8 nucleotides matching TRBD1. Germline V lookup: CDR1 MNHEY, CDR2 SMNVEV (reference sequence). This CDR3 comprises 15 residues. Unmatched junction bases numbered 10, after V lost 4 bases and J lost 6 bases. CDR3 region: CASSSPTGGRAEAFF. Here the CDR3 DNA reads TGTGCCAGCAGTTCCCCCACAGGGGGTAGGGCTGAAGCTTTCTTT.

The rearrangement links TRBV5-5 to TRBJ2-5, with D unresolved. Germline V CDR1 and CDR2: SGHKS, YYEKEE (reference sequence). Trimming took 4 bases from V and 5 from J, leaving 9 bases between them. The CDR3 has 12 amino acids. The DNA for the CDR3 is TGTGCCAGCAGCCCTGAAGGGGAGACCCAGTACTTC. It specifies CASSPEGETQYF.

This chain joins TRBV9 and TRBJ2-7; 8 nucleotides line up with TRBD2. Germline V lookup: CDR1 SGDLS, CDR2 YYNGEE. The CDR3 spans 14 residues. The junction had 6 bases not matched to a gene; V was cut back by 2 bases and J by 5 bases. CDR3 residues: CASSVSGSNNEQYF. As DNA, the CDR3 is TGTGCCAGCAGCGTGAGCGGGAGTAATAACGAGCAGTACTTC.

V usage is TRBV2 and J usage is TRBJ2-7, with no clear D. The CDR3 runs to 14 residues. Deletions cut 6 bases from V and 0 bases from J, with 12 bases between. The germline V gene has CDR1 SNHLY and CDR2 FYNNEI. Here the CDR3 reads CASRGRSTSYEQYF. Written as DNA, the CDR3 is TGTGCCAGCAGAGGCCGTTCCACCTCCTACGAGCAGTACTTC. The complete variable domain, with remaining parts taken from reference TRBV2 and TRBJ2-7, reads EPEVTQTPSHQVTQMGQEVILRCVPISNHLYFYWYRQILGQKVEFLVSFYNNEISEKSEIFDDQFSVERPDGSNFTLKIRSTKLEDSAMYFCASRGRSTSYEQYFGPGTRLTVT.

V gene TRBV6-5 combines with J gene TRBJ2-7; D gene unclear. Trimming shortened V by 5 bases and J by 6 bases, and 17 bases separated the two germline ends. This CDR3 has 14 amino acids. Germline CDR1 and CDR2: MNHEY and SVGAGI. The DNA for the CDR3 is TGTGCCAGCAGTCAACGGAGTTCTTGGGGCGAGCAGTACTTC. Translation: CASSQRSSWGEQYF.

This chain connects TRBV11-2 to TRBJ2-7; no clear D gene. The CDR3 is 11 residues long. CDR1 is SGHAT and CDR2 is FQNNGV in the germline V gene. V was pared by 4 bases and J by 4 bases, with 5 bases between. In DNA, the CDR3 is TGTGCCAGCAGCTCGCAGTACGAGCAGTACTTC. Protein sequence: CASSSQYEQYF.

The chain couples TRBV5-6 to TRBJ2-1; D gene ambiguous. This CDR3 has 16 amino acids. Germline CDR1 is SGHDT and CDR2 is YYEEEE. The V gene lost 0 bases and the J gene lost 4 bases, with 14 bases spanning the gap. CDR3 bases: TGTGCCAGCAGCTTGGTTGGCAGCCGCTCATACAATGAGCAGTTCTTC. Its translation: CASSLVGSRSYNEQFF.

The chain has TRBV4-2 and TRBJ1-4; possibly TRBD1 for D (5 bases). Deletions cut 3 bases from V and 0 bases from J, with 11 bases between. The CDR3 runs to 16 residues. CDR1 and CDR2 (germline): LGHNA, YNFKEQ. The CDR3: CASSQERDATNEKLFF. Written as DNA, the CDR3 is TGTGCCAGCAGCCAGGAACGGGACGCAACTAATGAAAAACTGTTTTTT.

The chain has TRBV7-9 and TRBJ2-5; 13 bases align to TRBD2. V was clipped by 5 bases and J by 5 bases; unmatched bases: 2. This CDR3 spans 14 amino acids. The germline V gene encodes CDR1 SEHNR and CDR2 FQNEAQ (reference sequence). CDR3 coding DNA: TGTGCCAGCAGCAGGACTAGCGGGAGTGAGACCCAGTACTTC. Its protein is CASSRTSGSETQYF.

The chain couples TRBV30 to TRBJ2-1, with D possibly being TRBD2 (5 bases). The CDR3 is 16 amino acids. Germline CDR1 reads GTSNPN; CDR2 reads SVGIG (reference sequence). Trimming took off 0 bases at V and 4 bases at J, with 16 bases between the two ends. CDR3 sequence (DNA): TGTGCCTGGAGTGTAGGGCACCGGGATTTGTACAATGAGCAGTTCTTC. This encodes CAWSVGHRDLYNEQFF.

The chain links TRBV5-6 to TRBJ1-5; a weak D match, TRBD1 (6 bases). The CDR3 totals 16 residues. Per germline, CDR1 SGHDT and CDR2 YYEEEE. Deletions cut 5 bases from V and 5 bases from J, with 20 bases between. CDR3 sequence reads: CASSNHREVNYQPQHF. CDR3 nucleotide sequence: TGTGCCAGCAGTAACCACAGGGAGGTGAATTATCAGCCCCAGCATTTT.

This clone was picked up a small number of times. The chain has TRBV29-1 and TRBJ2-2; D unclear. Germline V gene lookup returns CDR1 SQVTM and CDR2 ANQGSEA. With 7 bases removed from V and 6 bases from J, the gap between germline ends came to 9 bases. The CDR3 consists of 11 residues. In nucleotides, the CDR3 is TGCAGCGGGCACACATCCGGGGAGCTGTTTTTT. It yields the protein CSGHTSGELFF.

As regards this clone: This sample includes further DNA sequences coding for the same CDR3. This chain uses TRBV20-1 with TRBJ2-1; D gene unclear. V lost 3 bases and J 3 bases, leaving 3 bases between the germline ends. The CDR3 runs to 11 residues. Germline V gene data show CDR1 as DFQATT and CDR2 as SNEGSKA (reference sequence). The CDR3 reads CSARVYNEQFF. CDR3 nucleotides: TGCAGTGCTAGGGTCTACAATGAGCAGTTCTTC.

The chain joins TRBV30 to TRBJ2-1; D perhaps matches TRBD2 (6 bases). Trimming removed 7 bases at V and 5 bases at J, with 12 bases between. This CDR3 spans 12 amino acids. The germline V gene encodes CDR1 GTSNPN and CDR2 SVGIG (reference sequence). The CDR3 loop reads CASSGSNNEQFF. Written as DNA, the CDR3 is TGTGCCTCTTCCGGGAGTAACAATGAGCAGTTCTTC.